The rows below give T cell receptor beta chains drawn from one sample of a study of T cell responses to AZD1222 COVID-19 vaccine. Method: immunoSEQ multiplex PCR; TCRdb's copy keeps in-frame clones and lacks some. Seen here are 100,000 to 150,000 clones, roughly 91% observed once, and the top ten hold more than 1%. The sequenced sample was peripheral blood, obtained 28 days after the second AZD1222 dose. These receptors were taken from an adult who received the AZD1222 COVID-19 vaccine. The CDR3 runs from the conserved cysteine through the conserved F or W. D genes are given only for firm matches. A row's size may be missing; if present it is once, few, many or a size class.

d_gene: -
v_gene: TRBV19
j_gene: TRBJ1-1
abundance: -
CDR3nt: TGTGCCAGTAGTATCAGGGCCAACACTGAAGCTTTCTTT
CDR3aa: CASSIRANTEAFF

d_gene: -
v_gene: TRBV6-2/TRBV6-3
j_gene: TRBJ1-5
abundance: -
CDR3nt: TGTGCCAGCAGTTCCAGGGCTAGCAATCAGCCCCAGCATTTT
CDR3aa: CASSSRASNQPQHF

d_gene: -
v_gene: TRBV30
j_gene: TRBJ1-2
abundance: -
CDR3nt: TGTGCCTGGAGCCCCGGATACGCCGTGCACACCTTC
CDR3aa: CAWSPGYAVHTF

d_gene: -
v_gene: TRBV28
j_gene: TRBJ2-7
abundance: -
CDR3nt: TGTGCCAGCAGTTTATTTTGGGGTGGCGAGCAGTACTTC
CDR3aa: CASSLFWGGEQYF

d_gene: -
v_gene: TRBV2
j_gene: TRBJ2-7
abundance: few
CDR3nt: TGTGCCAGTTCCGCCAATTCCTACGAGCAGTACTTC
CDR3aa: CASSANSYEQYF

d_gene: TRBD2
v_gene: TRBV5-6
j_gene: TRBJ2-7
abundance: -
CDR3nt: TGTGCCAGCAGCTTGGGACTAGCGGGTTGGACCTCCTACGAGCAGTACTTC
CDR3aa: CASSLGLAGWTSYEQYF

d_gene: TRBD1
v_gene: TRBV7-2
j_gene: TRBJ2-7
abundance: -
CDR3nt: TGTGCCAGCAGCCCGCCCGGGACAGGGTTCTTGTACGAGCAGTACTTC
CDR3aa: CASSPPGTGFLYEQYF

d_gene: -
v_gene: TRBV27
j_gene: TRBJ1-1
abundance: once
CDR3nt: TGTGCCAGCAGTCCCCGCGGGGGCGGCTCTCTGACTGAAGCTTTCTTT
CDR3aa: CASSPRGGGSLTEAFF

d_gene: -
v_gene: TRBV6-5
j_gene: TRBJ1-6
abundance: -
CDR3nt: TGTGCCAGCCTTCAAAACCATGGACGCGATTCACCCCTCCACTTT
CDR3aa: CASLQNHGRDSPLHF

d_gene: -
v_gene: TRBV19
j_gene: TRBJ2-7
abundance: once
CDR3nt: TGTGCCAGTAGTGCGCACTACGAACTCTCCTACGAGCAGTACTTC
CDR3aa: CASSAHYELSYEQYF

d_gene: TRBD2
v_gene: TRBV29-1
j_gene: TRBJ2-3
abundance: -
CDR3nt: TGCAGCGTTGGAGGCGGGAGTTTGACAGATACGCAGTATTTT
CDR3aa: CSVGGGSLTDTQYF

d_gene: -
v_gene: TRBV5-1
j_gene: TRBJ1-2
abundance: -
CDR3nt: TGCGCCAGCAGCTGGGGCATGTATGGCTACACCTTC
CDR3aa: CASSWGMYGYTF

d_gene: -
v_gene: TRBV19
j_gene: TRBJ1-2
abundance: -
CDR3nt: TGTGCCAGTAGTCCCCCAGGGAACGGATGGTATGGCTACACCTTC
CDR3aa: CASSPPGNGWYGYTF

d_gene: -
v_gene: TRBV6-5
j_gene: TRBJ1-2
abundance: once
CDR3nt: TGTGCCAGCAGCCCCACGGCGAGGCGTGGCTACACCTTC
CDR3aa: CASSPTARRGYTF

d_gene: -
v_gene: TRBV19
j_gene: TRBJ1-5
abundance: -
CDR3nt: TGTGCCAGTAGTATGACTCATATTAGCAATCAGCCCCAGCATTTT
CDR3aa: CASSMTHISNQPQHF

d_gene: -
v_gene: TRBV24-1
j_gene: TRBJ1-4
abundance: -
CDR3nt: TGTGCCACCAGTGACCTGGCAGGGAGTAAGGCTAATGAAAAACTGTTTTTT
CDR3aa: CATSDLAGSKANEKLFF

d_gene: -
v_gene: TRBV4-2
j_gene: TRBJ2-2
abundance: -
CDR3nt: TGTGCCAGCAGCCCGAGTAAAGAGGGCCCCCGCAACACCGGGGAGCTGTTTTTT
CDR3aa: CASSPSKEGPRNTGELFF